The sequence of this T cell receptor beta chain was determined in a study of cytomegalovirus exposure and HLA in healthy donors. Turning to the study itself: Earlier work reported approximately 110 million unique TCR beta sequences from approximately 180 million T cells.

Whole-study findings and limits: Only CMV serostatus was available as immune exposure information. Common viral pathogens were later found to be apparently linked to several of the most significant clusters. Among TCR beta chains of equal frequency, HLA-associated ones were more clonally expanded in a later analysis.

PCR used 60 Vbeta primers and 13 Jbeta primers. Clones were read by immunoSEQ multiplex PCR, and TCRdb kept only the in-frame ones, dropping some. There are some 270,000 clones in the sample; around 90% occur only once, and 1.7% lies in the top ten. Per germline, CDR1 LNHDA and CDR2 SQIVND (reference sequence). This CDR3 comprises 15 residues. Trimming cost V 3 bases and J 3 bases; bases outside gene matches: 5. A word on this clone: Its antigen remains unknown.

V usage is TRBV19 and J usage is TRBJ2-3, with 8 bases that match TRBD2. Sequencing was done on a sample of PBMCs. This clonotype was obtained from a girl aged 2 to 9 in good health and CMV-seronegative. CDR3 sequence reads: CASSITSGRTDTQYF. As DNA, the CDR3 is TGTGCCAGTAGTATCACCAGCGGGAGAACAGATACGCAGTATTTT.